A single sample gave rise to the 14 T cell receptor beta chains below, sequenced in a study of identical twins (dated by TCRdb to about 2016). Library prep was done by 5' RACE. TCRdb shows the sequencer as Illumina HiSeq 2000. TCRdb took the public reads, trimmed them with fastp at Q25, ran MiXCR for clone calling and kept in-frame beta chains. Each CDR3 protein gets just one entry, which takes the most common genes and DNA from the rows behind it. The sample contains roughly 630,000 distinct CDR3 sequences, about 7% of them found a single time. The ten largest make up roughly 1.6% of the sample. The data were also submitted as part of a second study, on yellow fever vaccine responses in identical twins.

The material sequenced was PBMCs. The receptors come from a young woman in good health.

A few counts support this clonotype. The rearrangement joins TRBV10-2 to TRBJ2-7, with TRBD1 as a possible D gene (6 bases). Trimming removed 0 bases at V and 1 base at J, with 16 bases between. CDR1 is WSHSY, CDR2 SAAADI, per germline. This CDR3 spans 17 amino acids. CDR3 DNA: TGCGCCAGCAGTGAGTCGGGTTTGGGGGCGCGGTCCTACGAGCAGTACTTC. Amino acids: CASSESGLGARSYEQYF.

In this sample, this clonotype turned up many times. This sequence joins TRBV6-2 or TRBV6-3 and TRBJ1-1, with D possibly TRBD1 on 6 matching bases. CDR1 MNHEY and CDR2 SVGEGT come from the germline V gene. Trimming removed 6 bases at V and 0 bases at J, with 14 bases between. The CDR3 spans 15 residues. The CDR3 DNA sequence: TGTGCCAGCAGAAACAGGGCGATGATGAACACTGAAGCTTTCTTT. Translating gives CASRNRAMMNTEAFF.

In this sample, this clonotype turned up a few times. V and J are TRBV7-8 and TRBJ2-7, with 9 bases matching TRBD1. There are 13 residues in the CDR3. Germline trimming cut 5 bases from V and 6 bases from J; bases unmatched to any gene: 5. In germline, CDR1 is SGHVS, CDR2 FQNEAQ. The CDR3 protein is CASSEGTGFEQYV. CDR3 sequence (DNA): TGTGCCAGCAGCGAAGGGACAGGGTTCGAGCAGTACGTC.

This clonotype came up a few times. J is TRBJ2-7 and V is TRBV20-1; D is perhaps TRBD1 (6 bases). The germline V gene encodes CDR1 DFQATT and CDR2 SNEGSKA (reference sequence). The CDR3 covers 12 residues. Between the trimmed V and J ends, which lost 5 bases and 0 bases, there was a span of 8 bases. The DNA for the CDR3 is TGCAGTGCTTCAGGGGTCTCCTACGAGCAGTACTTC. Protein sequence: CSASGVSYEQYF.

The chain joins TRBV18 to TRBJ1-2; weak D call: TRBD1 (6 bases). The germline V gene has CDR1 KGHSH and CDR2 LQKENI. Between the trimmed V and J ends, which lost 3 bases and 4 bases, there was a span of 21 bases. The CDR3 runs to 17 residues. CDR3 nucleotides: TGTGCCAGCTCACCCGGCGCCAAGACCGGGGGGCTCTATGGCTACACCTTC. Translation: CASSPGAKTGGLYGYTF.

This clonotype was counted a few times. CDR3 DNA sequence: TGCGCCAGCAGCCGGGGCATGGGCGGGGAGCTGTTTTTT. This translates into CASSRGMGGELFF. The rearrangement links TRBV4-1 to TRBJ2-2; TRBD1 is a possible D gene (5 bases). Germline V gives CDR1 MGHRA, CDR2 YSYEKL. CDR3 length: 13 residues. V was pared by 4 bases and J by 7 bases, with 10 bases between.

The rearrangement uses TRBV7-9 and TRBJ2-7; D remains unclear. The V and J ends lost 1 base and 9 bases respectively, with 10 bases between them. CDR1 is SEHNR, CDR2 FQNEAQ, per germline (reference sequence). This CDR3 spans 12 amino acids. In nucleotides, the CDR3 is TGTGCCAGCAGCTTAGTAGGGCTGGGGCAGTACGTC. Protein: CASSLVGLGQYV.

V is TRBV6-2 or TRBV6-3 and J is TRBJ2-7; possibly TRBD2 for D (5 bases). The CDR3 spans 14 residues. The V gene lost 2 bases and the J gene lost 4 bases, with 12 bases spanning the gap. CDR1 and CDR2 (germline): MNHEY, SVGEGT. CDR3 coding DNA: TGTGCCAGCAGTTACGTCCCTAGCAGGTACGAGCAGTACTTC. Its protein is CASSYVPSRYEQYF.

This clonotype was detected a few times. The V gene is TRBV29-1, the J gene TRBJ1-3; D remains ambiguous. Germline V CDR1 and CDR2: SQVTM, ANQGSEA. This CDR3 is 12 amino acids long. The V end was cut by 6 bases, the J end by 0 bases, with 6 bases between. The CDR3 nucleotides read TGCAGCGTGAAGGACTCTGGAAACACCATATATTTT. This sequence encodes CSVKDSGNTIYF.

This clonotype was observed many times. The chain carries TRBV5-1 and TRBJ2-1; perhaps D is TRBD1 or TRBD2 (5 bases each). Germline V gene data show CDR1 as SGHRS and CDR2 as YFSETQ. V lost 6 bases and J 2 bases, leaving 6 bases between the germline ends. CDR3 length equals 12 residues. The chain's CDR3 is CASMGAYNEQFF. Written as DNA, the CDR3 is TGCGCCAGCATGGGGGCCTACAATGAGCAGTTCTTC. Complete variable domain (other parts from reference TRBV5-1 and TRBJ2-1): KAGVTQTPRYLIKTRGQQVTLSCSPISGHRSVSWYQQTPGQGLQFLFEYFSETQRNKGNFPGRFSGRQFSNSRSEMNVSTLELGDSALYLCASMGAYNEQFFGPGTRLTVL.

In this sample, this clonotype turned up a few times. V gene TRBV2 combines with J gene TRBJ2-5, with D possibly TRBD2 on 5 matching bases. Germline values: CDR1 SNHLY, CDR2 FYNNEI. The CDR3 length is 15 residues. Deletions cut 6 bases from V and 2 bases from J, with 16 bases between. The CDR3 sequence: CASRLDSVAQETQYF. The CDR3 region has the DNA TGTGCCAGCAGGCTGGACTCTGTCGCGCAAGAGACCCAGTACTTC.

The V call is TRBV12-3 or TRBV12-4, the J call TRBJ2-2, with D tentatively TRBD1 or TRBD2 (5 bases each). The length of the CDR3 is 15 residues. V was trimmed by 7 bases and J by 6 bases, leaving 18 bases between them. CDR3 nucleotides: TGTGCCAGCAAAAGTACGGGACCAATACCCGGGGAGCTGTTTTTT. Protein: CASKSTGPIPGELFF.

This sequence joins TRBV5-1 and TRBJ2-3, with a weak D call TRBD2 (6 bases). CDR3 length equals 13 residues. CDR1 and CDR2 from the germline V gene are SGHRS and YFSETQ. The germline V and J ends were trimmed by 4 bases and 14 bases, with 20 bases remaining between them. The CDR3 protein is CASSLEGTPTRYF. In nucleotides, the CDR3 is TGCGCCAGCAGCCTAGAGGGGACTCCAACCAGGTATTTT.

In DNA, the CDR3 is TGTGCCACCAGCAGAGATCTGCGCGGGCGAACCGGACCGATATACAATGAGCAGTTCTTC. This encodes CATSRDLRGRTGPIYNEQFF. The gene calls are TRBV15 and TRBJ2-1, with D possibly matching TRBD2 (5 bases). Trimming took off 0 bases at V and 4 bases at J, with 25 bases between the two ends. Germline-derived CDR1 and CDR2 are LNHNV and YYDKDF (reference sequence). CDR3 length equals 20 residues.